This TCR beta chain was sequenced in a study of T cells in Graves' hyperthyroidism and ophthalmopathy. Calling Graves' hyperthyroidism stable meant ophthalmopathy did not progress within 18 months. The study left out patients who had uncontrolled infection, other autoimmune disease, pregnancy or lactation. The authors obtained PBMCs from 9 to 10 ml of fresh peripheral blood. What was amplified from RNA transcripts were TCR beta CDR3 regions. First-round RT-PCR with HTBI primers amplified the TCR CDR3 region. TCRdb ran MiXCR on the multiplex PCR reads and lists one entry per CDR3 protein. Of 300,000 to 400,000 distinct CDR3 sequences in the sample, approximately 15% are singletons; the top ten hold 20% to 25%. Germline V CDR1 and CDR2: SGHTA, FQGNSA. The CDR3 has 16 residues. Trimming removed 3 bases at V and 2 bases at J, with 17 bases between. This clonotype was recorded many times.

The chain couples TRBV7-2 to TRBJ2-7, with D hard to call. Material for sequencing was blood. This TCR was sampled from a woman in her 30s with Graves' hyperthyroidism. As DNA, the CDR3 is TGTGCCAGCAGCTTGGGATACCAGACACCTACCTACGAGCAGTACTTC. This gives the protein CASSLGYQTPTYEQYF.